The clone carrying this T cell receptor (beta chain) was counted once. Its antigen remains unidentified. The data were taken from a study of cytomegalovirus exposure and HLA in healthy donors. Whole-study results and caveats: Immune exposure information comprised only CMV serostatus. In a later analysis, at a false discovery rate of 0.05, approximately 16,000 TCR beta sequences matched HLA alleles.

Healthy bone marrow donors made up the cohort. PCR involved 60 Vbeta and 13 Jbeta primers. Profiled with immunoSEQ multiplex PCR; TCRdb holds only in-frame clones, not every one. The sample lists some 81,000 clones, around 70% occurring once. The sample taken for sequencing was PBMCs. The TCR comes from a woman aged 40 to 50 in good health and CMV-seropositive.

The CDR3 reads CASSLGRDRDEKLFF. In DNA, the CDR3 is TGTGCCAGCAGCTTAGGTCGGGACAGAGATGAAAAACTGTTTTTT. This chain joins TRBV7-9 and TRBJ1-4, with 7 bases lining up with TRBD1. After removal of 1 base from V and 6 bases from J, the junction contained 5 bases not matched to a gene. There are 15 residues in the CDR3. CDR1 and CDR2 from the germline V gene are SEHNR and FQNEAQ (reference sequence). Looking up the rest from reference TRBV7-9 and TRBJ1-4 gives the full variable domain: DTGVSQNPRHKITKRGQNVTFRCDPISEHNRLYWYRQTLGQGPEFLTYFQNEAQLEKSRLLSDRFSAERPKGSFSTLEIQRTEQGDSAMYLCASSLGRDRDEKLFFGSGTQLSVL.